This entry lists 30 T cell receptor beta chains sequenced from one sample in a study of blood T cell repertoires in COVID-19. TCRdb's copy holds only in-frame clones and misses some; the assay was immunoSEQ multiplex PCR. The sample holds approximately 28,000 clones, about two thirds seen once. Sequenced sample: peripheral blood. The receptors were gathered from a boy younger than 10 with active or convalescent COVID-19.

The chain joins TRBV10-2 to TRBJ2-1, with D possibly TRBD2 on 5 matching bases. Germline-derived CDR1 and CDR2 are WSHSY and SAAADI. V lost 8 bases and J 6 bases, leaving 8 bases between the germline ends. This CDR3 has 11 residues. The CDR3 nucleotides are TGCGCCAGCGGCGCGGGCAATGAGCAGTTCTTC. Translated, it gives CASGAGNEQFF.

The rearrangement links TRBV2 to TRBJ1-2, with D uncertain. The CDR3 totals 15 residues. Between the trimmed V and J ends, which lost 7 bases and 2 bases, there was a span of 17 bases. Per the germline V gene, CDR1 is SNHLY and CDR2 is FYNNEI. The CDR3 DNA sequence: TGTGCCAGCACCGACCCGTTGACACTGAACTATGGCTACACCTTC. It yields the protein CASTDPLTLNYGYTF. Full variable domain (outside the CDR3, taken from reference TRBV2 and TRBJ1-2): EPEVTQTPSHQVTQMGQEVILRCVPISNHLYFYWYRQILGQKVEFLVSFYNNEISEKSEIFDDQFSVERPDGSNFTLKIRSTKLEDSAMYFCASTDPLTLNYGYTFGSGTRLTVV.

V gene TRBV11-3 combines with J gene TRBJ1-1; 10 nucleotides agree with TRBD1. Germline trimming cut 1 base from V and 1 base from J; bases unmatched to any gene: 0. CDR1 is SGHNT and CDR2 is YENEEA in the germline V gene. The CDR3 has 15 amino acids. The DNA of the CDR3 is TGTGCCAGCAGCTTAGGGACAGGGGGGAACACTGAAGCTTTCTTT. Encoded protein: CASSLGTGGNTEAFF.

The V and J genes are TRBV5-1 and TRBJ1-6; 11 bases agree with TRBD1. This CDR3 region has 14 residues. Germline CDR1 and CDR2: SGHRS and YFSETQ. Trimming took 6 bases from V and 11 from J; bases not matched to a gene: 7. The CDR3 bases are TGCGCCAGCATGTCCGGGACAGGGGGGCCACCCCTCCACTTT. This gives the protein CASMSGTGGPPLHF.

This chain joins TRBV28 and TRBJ2-1; the match to TRBD2 covers 8 bases. Germline lookup yields CDR1 MDHEN and CDR2 SYDVKM. The CDR3 is 16 amino acids. V gave up 2 bases and J gave up 1 base; unmatched junction bases: 4. The CDR3 protein is CASSLSGRGSYNEQFF. CDR3 coding DNA: TGTGCCAGCAGTTTAAGCGGGAGAGGGTCCTACAATGAGCAGTTCTTC.

The chain couples TRBV5-1 to TRBJ2-7, with 10 bases fitting TRBD1. The CDR3 is 13 residues long. Germline assignment: CDR1 SGHRS and CDR2 YFSETQ. With 5 bases clipped from V and 6 bases from J, the junction kept 5 bases outside the gene matches. CDR3 sequence: CASRPGTGVEQYF. As DNA, the CDR3 is TGCGCCAGCAGGCCCGGGACAGGGGTCGAGCAGTACTTC.

J is TRBJ1-2 and V is TRBV10-2, with no clear D. The CDR3 is 13 amino acids. V was trimmed by 0 bases and J by 8 bases, leaving 10 bases between them. Germline CDR1 is WSHSY and CDR2 is SAAADI. DNA for the CDR3: TGCGCCAGCAGTGAGTCGAGGCCCTCGGGCTACACCTTC. It is translated as CASSESRPSGYTF.

The V and J genes are TRBV12-3 or TRBV12-4 and TRBJ2-3, with 10 nucleotides matching TRBD2. Losses at the gene ends were 8 bases for V and 6 bases for J; bases not matched to a gene: 5. This CDR3 has 13 residues. The CDR3 DNA sequence: TGTGCCAGCGTACAACTAGCGGGGGATACGCAGTATTTT. Protein: CASVQLAGDTQYF.

This chain joins TRBV2 and TRBJ2-1; 10 bases match TRBD1. CDR1 is SNHLY and CDR2 is FYNNEI in the germline V gene. Trimming at V came to 6 bases and at J to 3 bases, leaving 11 bases not matched to a gene. This CDR3 has 17 residues. The CDR3 DNA follows: TGTGCCAGCAGCGGGACAGGGGCGAGAAGTAGCTACAATGAGCAGTTCTTC. Translated, it gives CASSGTGARSSYNEQFF.

This chain uses TRBV6-5 with TRBJ2-6; TRBD1 is a possible D gene (6 bases). Trimming took off 7 bases at V and 2 bases at J, with 12 bases between the two ends. The CDR3 is 15 residues long. The germline V gene has CDR1 MNHEY and CDR2 SVGAGI. The CDR3 DNA reads TGTGCCAGCATAAGGGGGAAGACTGGGGCCAACGTCCTGACTTTC. Protein: CASIRGKTGANVLTF.

The chain employs TRBV11-2 and TRBJ1-1; D not resolved. Germline assignment: CDR1 SGHAT and CDR2 FQNNGV. CDR3 length: 15 amino acids. The V gene lost 6 bases and the J gene lost 1 base, with 15 bases spanning the gap. CDR3 sequence reads: CASRGPFAGNTEAFF. The DNA of the CDR3 is TGTGCCAGCAGGGGCCCTTTTGCGGGGAACACTGAAGCTTTCTTT.

The CDR3 DNA sequence: TGTGCCAGCTCACCTAGAGGGAGCACAGATACGCAGTATTTT. It is translated as CASSPRGSTDTQYF. The chain joins TRBV18 to TRBJ2-3, with D maybe TRBD2 (5 bases). The V gene's germline CDR1 is KGHSH and CDR2 LQKENI. The CDR3 length is 14 residues. V lost 3 bases, J lost 0 bases, and 7 bases lay in between.

This chain uses TRBV9 with TRBJ2-2; no clear D. Deletions cut 2 bases from V and 7 bases from J, with 6 bases between. There are 12 residues in the CDR3. Germline V CDR1 and CDR2: SGDLS, YYNGEE. CDR3 in DNA: TGTGCCAGCAGCGTTGAGCACGGGGAGCTGTTTTTT. This translates into CASSVEHGELFF.

V usage is TRBV13 and J usage is TRBJ1-2; a weak D match, TRBD1 (5 bases). V lost 3 bases to trimming and J lost 2 bases, with 19 bases between them. Germline CDR1 is PRHDT and CDR2 is FYEKMQ (reference sequence). The CDR3 consists of 17 residues. CDR3 sequence (DNA): TGTGCCAGCAGCTTGGGGAGAGCGGGGGGGATCAACTATGGCTACACCTTC. Translating gives CASSLGRAGGINYGYTF. Looking up the rest from reference TRBV13 and TRBJ1-2 gives the full variable domain: AAGVIQSPRHLIKEKRETATLKCYPIPRHDTVYWYQQGPGQDPQFLISFYEKMQSDKGSIPDRFSAQQFSDYHSELNMSSLELGDSALYFCASSLGRAGGINYGYTFGSGTRLTVV.

This clone was seen ten or more times. This chain uses TRBV30 with TRBJ1-1; 7 bases line up with TRBD1. The germline V gene encodes CDR1 GTSNPN and CDR2 SVGIG (reference sequence). The CDR3 is 18 amino acids. V dropped 2 bases and J dropped 9; count of bases not matched to a gene: 24. In nucleotides, the CDR3 is TGTGCCTGGAGTCCTAAACAGGGGATGATAAGCCTTGGGTCCAAAGCTTTCTTT. Protein sequence: CAWSPKQGMISLGSKAFF.

This clone was seen more than once but under ten times. V gene TRBV5-6 combines with J gene TRBJ1-6; 7 nucleotides align to TRBD1. CDR3 length: 18 residues. Germline V gene sequence: CDR1 SGHDT, CDR2 YYEEEE. Germline trimming cut 0 bases from V and 7 bases from J; bases unmatched to any gene: 13. The CDR3 DNA is TGTGCCAGCAGCTTGGCCGTTACTACGACAGGGTGGAATTCACCCCTCCACTTT. It is translated as CASSLAVTTTGWNSPLHF.

This chain joins TRBV19 and TRBJ1-5, with a possible D match to TRBD1 (5 bases). The V gene lost 1 base and the J gene lost 6 bases, with 16 bases spanning the gap. Germline CDR1 is LNHDA and CDR2 is SQIVND (reference sequence). The CDR3 has 16 residues. CDR3 bases: TGTGCCAGTAGTATAGTACGACAGACCGCACGTCAGCCCCAGCATTTT. It translates to CASSIVRQTARQPQHF.

This clone came up a few times. The rearrangement uses TRBV3-1 (or the pseudogene TRBV3-2) and TRBJ2-2; 9 bases line up with TRBD1. CDR1 is LGHDT and CDR2 is YNNKEL in the germline V gene (reference sequence). This CDR3 is built from 12 residues. The CDR3 DNA follows: TGTGCTATACAGGGGGCCACCGGGGAGCTGTTTTTT. This sequence encodes CAIQGATGELFF.

The gene calls are TRBV29-1 and TRBJ1-1; D unresolved. This CDR3 contains 10 residues. Trimming took off 6 bases at V and 5 bases at J, with 7 bases between the two ends. Germline V lookup: CDR1 SQVTM, CDR2 ANQGSEA. CDR3 protein: CSVSLTEAFF. The CDR3 region has the DNA TGCAGCGTCTCCCTGACTGAAGCTTTCTTT. Complete variable domain (other parts from reference TRBV29-1 and TRBJ1-1): SAVISQKPSRDICQRGTSLTIQCQVDSQVTMMFWYRQQPGQSLTLIATANQGSEATYESGFVIDKFPISRPNLTFSTLTVSNMSPEDSSIYLCSVSLTEAFFGQGTRLTVV.

This rearrangement joins TRBV5-5 to TRBJ1-4; the D is unclear. Germline V gene sequence: CDR1 SGHKS, CDR2 YYEKEE (reference sequence). Trimming stripped 6 bases from V and 2 bases from J, with 11 bases between. The CDR3 totals 14 residues. The CDR3 here is CASTPRATNEKLFF. In DNA, the CDR3 is TGTGCCAGCACCCCCCGAGCCACTAATGAAAAACTGTTTTTT.

This chain connects TRBV28 to TRBJ2-7; maybe TRBD2 (7 bases). The V end was cut by 6 bases, the J end by 3 bases, with 18 bases between. The germline gives CDR1 MDHEN, CDR2 SYDVKM. This CDR3 is built from 15 residues. The CDR3 nucleotides are TGTGCCAGCAGACTACTACGGGGGGCCCTCTACGAGCAGTACTTC. This encodes CASRLLRGALYEQYF.

The chain carries TRBV7-9 and TRBJ1-2; TRBD1 matches 7 bases. Germline assignment: CDR1 SEHNR and CDR2 FQNEAQ (reference sequence). The J segment lost 8 bases and the V segment lost 6 bases, leaving 12 bases of the junction unmatched. The CDR3 loop spans 14 amino acids. CDR3 nucleotides: TGTGCCAGCAGACAGGACAGGTCCGAGTCCGGCTACACCTTC. Translated, it gives CASRQDRSESGYTF.

The gene calls are TRBV10-3 and TRBJ2-7; D may be TRBD2 (6 bases). The CDR3 contains 14 residues. Germline assignment: CDR1 ENHRY and CDR2 SYGVKD. Trimming removed 4 bases from V and 0 bases from J, with 10 bases in between. In DNA form, the CDR3 reads TGTGCCATCAGTGCGGCGGGATCCTCCTACGAGCAGTACTTC. It translates to CAISAAGSSYEQYF.

In this sample, this clone turned up a few times. This sample includes further DNA sequences coding for the same CDR3. This rearrangement joins TRBV3-1 (or the pseudogene TRBV3-2) to TRBJ1-1; no definite D call. Looked up from germline, CDR1 is LGHDT and CDR2 is YNNKEL (reference sequence). V gave up 4 bases and J gave up 5 bases, with 11 bases separating them. The CDR3 is made up of 13 amino acids. The CDR3 DNA follows: TGTGCCAGCAGCCCCCTAACGGGAACTGAAGCTTTCTTT. Translation: CASSPLTGTEAFF.

The chain combines TRBV28 with TRBJ1-1, with TRBD1 as a possible D gene (6 bases). Per the germline V gene, CDR1 is MDHEN and CDR2 is SYDVKM. With 7 bases removed from V and 0 bases from J, the gap between germline ends came to 24 bases. The length of the CDR3 is 18 residues. The CDR3 sequence: CASTQGSSLFKLNTEAFF. The CDR3 nucleotides are TGTGCCAGCACCCAGGGGTCCAGTTTATTTAAATTGAACACTGAAGCTTTCTTT.

V usage is TRBV7-8 and J usage is TRBJ1-2; tentatively, D is TRBD1 (5 bases). V lost 4 bases, J lost 5 bases, and 11 bases lay in between. The CDR3 consists of 13 residues. Germline loops: CDR1 SGHVS, CDR2 FQNEAQ. CDR3 in amino acids: CASSSYRSYGYTF. For the CDR3, the DNA is TGTGCCAGCAGCTCGTACAGGTCTTATGGCTACACCTTC.

The J gene is TRBJ1-1, the V gene TRBV25-1; the D gene is possibly TRBD1 (6 bases). Trimming left V 8 bases short and J 1 base short, with 14 bases between. CDR3 length: 14 amino acids. Germline CDR1 is MGHDK and CDR2 is SYGVNS. The CDR3 here is CASSHREKNTEAFF. The CDR3, as DNA: TGTGCCAGCTCCCACAGGGAGAAGAACACTGAAGCTTTCTTT.

Turning to this clone: The sample holds other DNA sequences that translate to the same CDR3. CDR3 protein: CASSPGSDYGYTF. The CDR3 DNA follows: TGTGCCAGCTCACCAGGGAGCGACTATGGCTACACCTTC. The chain is built from TRBV18 and TRBJ1-2; D ambiguous. Trimming pared 2 bases from V and 3 bases from J, leaving 7 bases between. The CDR3 runs to 13 residues. CDR1 and CDR2 (germline): KGHSH, LQKENI.

The sample holds many counts of this clone. The chain recombines TRBV28 with TRBJ2-7, with 8 bases identical to TRBD1. There are 15 residues in the CDR3. The V and J ends lost 7 bases and 0 bases, in that order; junction bases with no gene match: 8. Germline lookup yields CDR1 MDHEN and CDR2 SYDVKM. The CDR3 sequence is CASTSSGTGSYEQYF. For the CDR3, the DNA is TGTGCCAGCACTTCCTCCGGGACAGGCTCCTACGAGCAGTACTTC.

The rearrangement links TRBV7-2 to TRBJ2-3; D might be TRBD2 (5 bases). V was clipped by 1 base and J by 5 bases, with 16 bases between them. This CDR3 region has 16 residues. Germline-derived CDR1 and CDR2 are SGHTA and FQGNSA. This chain's CDR3 is CASSLDGRGSIDTQYF. The DNA for the CDR3 is TGTGCCAGCAGCTTAGACGGACGGGGAAGTATAGATACGCAGTATTTT.